This TCR beta chain came from a study of cytomegalovirus exposure and HLA in healthy donors. Each donor was healthy, and each was a bone marrow donor. PCR employed 60 Vbeta and 13 Jbeta primers. Here immunoSEQ multiplex PCR was the method, and the copy in TCRdb shows in-frame clones only, minus some. The sample holds 100,000 to 150,000 clones; approximately 84% are singletons and the top ten take around 1.5%. Sequencing was done on a sample of PBMCs. The origin of this receptor is a woman between 18 and 30 years old in good health and CMV-seronegative.

The DNA for the CDR3 is TGTGCCAGCAGCTTGAGACAGGGTGAGACCCAGTACTTC. Encoded protein: CASSLRQGETQYF. J is TRBJ2-5 and V is TRBV5-4, with 7 bases matching TRBD1. Germline trimming cut 1 base from V and 5 bases from J; bases unmatched to any gene: 2. The length of the CDR3 is 13 residues. Germline CDR1 SGHNT, CDR2 YYREEE (reference sequence).